This TCR beta chain was sequenced in a study of siplizumab effects on memory and regulatory T cells (dated by TCRdb to between 2017 and 2020). Concerning the study at large: The study examined how the anti-CD2 antibody siplizumab affects alloreactive T-cell subsets in allogeneic mixed lymphocyte reactions built from human PBMCs. Paper-wide results and their limitations: Siplizumab significantly reduced the cumulative frequency of alloreactive sequences traceable to unstimulated CD4+ memory T cells. Greater diversity appeared to be present in unstimulated naive T cells than in memory T cells, and a substantial contribution to the alloresponse seemed to be made by naive cells. No functional confirmation was obtained for the suppressive function of proliferating Tregs from siplizumab cultures. Among mappable alloreactive CD4+ clones, an average Treg-derived fraction of roughly 69% was observed with siplizumab, compared with less than 35% in control reactions. About 75-96% of proliferating CD4+ or CD8+ clones could not be given a naive or memory phenotype. Because sequences at frequencies below about 10^-5 were poorly captured, only a minor fraction of alloreactive clones could be mapped back to unstimulated subsets.

Libraries came from the immunoSEQ multiplex PCR assay. The deep sequencing platform assayed roughly 10^5 TCR templates per sample. Genomic DNA extracted from sorted T cells was the material used for TCRbeta CDR3 sequencing. The published analysis was carried out like this. The R programming language was used for the clonal analysis of the TCRbeta CDR3 data. Alloreactive CD4+ and CD8+ clones were identified by comparing unstimulated samples to CFSE-low samples taken after the reaction. Regulatory or non-regulatory origin of alloreactive CD4+ clones was assigned by matching sequences to the sorted unstimulated Treg and non-Treg repertoires. This is the immuneACCESS table as TCRdb keeps it, with only in-frame sequences that have V and J called. A part of the clones is gone; compared with another copy, unresolved V genes explain less than half, and the rest is unexplained. V, J and clone size derive from that table, while D and trimming were established from the DNA sequence. The sample includes under 140,000 clones, with roughly 90% observed a single time. The leading ten clones occupy 1% to 1.5% of the sample.

Sorted unstimulated T cells, along with proliferating T cells recovered from mixed lymphocyte reactions, underwent TCRbeta CDR3 sequencing. Fresh whole blood from roughly 10 HLA-typed healthy donors was used to isolate PBMCs. Concerning this clone: No cognate antigen has been identified for it. Base qualities were left out, and no much larger clone turns up one base away. The same CDR3 can be traced to other DNA sequences in this sample.

V is pruned by 0 bases and J by 1 base, leaving 0 bases of the junction without a gene match. Inclusive of the bounding cysteine and phenylalanine, the CDR3 is 15 residues long. The read is trimmed to its CDR3 DNA, 45 bases read in frame from base 1. Per the germline V gene, SGHRS is the CDR1 and YFSETQ is the CDR2. This clonotype originated in a human donor in good health. The source material was CD4+ T cells sorted from blood. The V and J genes are TRBV5-1 and TRBJ2-2, and TRBD1 aligns with 7 junction nucleotides. CDR3 reads: CASSLDRGNTGELFF. In nucleotide form, the sequence is TGCGCCAGCAGCTTGGACAGGGGGAACACCGGGGAGCTGTTTTTT.